These T cell receptor beta chains were read from a single sample in a study of molecular identifiers for immune sequencing clone quantification. From the PCR reads, TCRdb called clonotypes with MiXCR, one entry per CDR3 protein. The sample shows 100,000 or so distinct CDR3 sequences, 36% of them seen only once. Sequences were obtained from naive CD8+ T cells from blood, with Jurkat cell RNA spiked in. The source is a human donor in good health. Some libraries in this study had Jurkat cell RNA spiked in. The CDR3 runs from the conserved cysteine through the conserved F or W. The D gene is left open where the match is weak. Clone size appears in some rows only: once, few, many, or a class for an expanded clone.

TRBV29-1	many	TRBD2	TRBJ2-5	CSVEVSVLAGGETQYF	TGCAGCGTTGAAGTTTCGGTTCTAGCGGGAGGCGAGACCCAGTACTTC
TRBV12-3/TRBV12-4	NA	TRBD2	TRBJ2-5	CASSGTSGSHEETQYF	TGTGCCAGCAGCGGGACTAGCGGGAGTCATGAAGAGACCCAGTACTTC
TRBV20-1	few	TRBD2	TRBJ2-3	CSARDGGASGSPSLPSDTQYF	TGCAGTGCTAGAGATGGGGGGGCTAGCGGGAGCCCGTCGCTTCCTTCAGATACGCAGTATTTT
TRBV6-6	many	NA	TRBJ2-4	CASSFTVNIQYF	TGTGCCAGCAGTTTTACTGTAAACATTCAGTACTTC
TRBV7-6	NA	TRBD1	TRBJ2-5	CASSLSGGVVESQYF	TGTGCCAGCAGCTTGTCAGGGGGCGTAGTAGAGTCCCAGTACTTC
TRBV19	NA	NA	TRBJ2-3	CASSKGRSTDTQYF	TGTGCCAGTAGTAAGGGACGGAGCACAGATACGCAGTATTTT
TRBV6-6	few	NA	TRBJ1-6	CASSLLDTFNSPLHF	TGTGCCAGCAGTTTACTCGACACCTTTAATTCACCCCTCCACTTT
TRBV7-3	few	NA	TRBJ2-7	CASSLLGEGAEQYF	TGTGCCAGCAGCTTATTAGGGGAAGGGGCCGAGCAGTACTTC
TRBV2	NA	TRBD2	TRBJ2-1	CASRGLAPYNEQFF	TGTGCCAGCAGGGGACTAGCACCTTACAATGAGCAGTTCTTC
TRBV7-9	NA	NA	TRBJ2-7	CASSPPTTYEQYF	TGTGCCAGCAGCCCACCTACCACTTACGAGCAGTACTTC
TRBV14	NA	NA	TRBJ2-5	CASSRWSGETQYF	TGTGCCAGCAGCCGCTGGAGTGGGGAGACCCAGTACTTC
TRBV27	few	TRBD2	TRBJ2-5	CASSQAGGPETQYF	TGTGCCAGCAGTCAAGCGGGAGGGCCAGAGACCCAGTACTTC
TRBV20-1	NA	NA	TRBJ2-7	CSASVPRGSEQYF	TGCAGTGCTAGCGTCCCCCGGGGGAGCGAGCAGTACTTC
TRBV5-1	few	NA	TRBJ1-1	CASSNVGQALNTEAFF	TGCGCCAGCAGCAACGTGGGTCAGGCCTTGAACACTGAAGCTTTCTTT
TRBV6-6	once	NA	TRBJ2-1	CACSYSQGAGDEQFF	TGTGCCTGCAGTTACTCGCAGGGGGCGGGGGATGAGCAGTTCTTC
TRBV28	many	NA	TRBJ2-4	CASSLTGRAGTPSF	TGTGCCAGCAGTTTGACAGGGAGAGCGGGAACCCCTAGCTTC
TRBV12-3/TRBV12-4	NA	NA	TRBJ2-3	CASSRVSTDTQYF	TGTGCCAGCAGTCGGGTCTCCACAGATACGCAGTATTTT
TRBV18	few	TRBD1	TRBJ2-7	CASSLGQGPYEEQYF	TGTGCCAGCTCACTCGGACAGGGGCCCTATGAGGAGCAGTACTTC
TRBV7-8	medium-sized	NA	TRBJ2-7	CASSPGTYEQYF	TGTGCCAGCAGCCCTGGGACCTACGAGCAGTACTTC
TRBV6-2/TRBV6-3	NA	NA	TRBJ2-3	CASSYDYRGPSADTQYF	TGTGCCAGCAGTTATGATTACAGGGGACCTAGCGCAGATACGCAGTATTTT
TRBV14	few	NA	TRBJ2-5	CASSRRTYLEETQYF	TGTGCCAGCAGCAGACGGACGTACCTCGAAGAGACCCAGTACTTC
TRBV28	many	NA	TRBJ2-7	CASSPTTPYEQYF	TGTGCCAGCAGCCCGACAACTCCATACGAGCAGTACTTC
TRBV5-3	NA	NA	TRBJ2-3	CASSRGGGAMDAQYF	TGTGCCAGCAGCCGTGGTGGCGGGGCAATGGATGCGCAGTATTTT
TRBV2	NA	TRBD2	TRBJ2-1	CASKGTSGLYNEQFF	TGTGCCAGCAAAGGAACTAGCGGACTCTACAATGAGCAGTTCTTC
TRBV5-8	NA	NA	TRBJ1-5	CASSWWQGGNQPQHF	TGTGCCAGCAGCTGGTGGCAGGGTGGCAATCAGCCCCAGCATTTT
TRBV5-3	NA	NA	TRBJ2-1	CASSLAPGNYNEQFF	TGTGCCAGCAGCTTGGCCCCAGGCAACTACAATGAGCAGTTCTTC
TRBV7-9	NA	NA	TRBJ2-3	CASMTSGATQYF	TGTGCCAGCATGACCTCAGGGGCAACGCAGTATTTT
TRBV6-2/TRBV6-3	NA	NA	TRBJ1-5	CANSYSIDKRKLGNQPQHF	TGTGCCAACAGTTACTCGATCGACAAAAGAAAATTGGGCAATCAGCCCCAGCATTTT
TRBV12-3/TRBV12-4	few	NA	TRBJ1-2	CASSLGVLYGYTF	TGTGCCAGCAGTTTAGGAGTCCTCTATGGCTACACCTTC
TRBV15	many	TRBD2	TRBJ2-5	CATSSRLAVLQETQYF	TGTGCCACCAGCAGCAGACTAGCGGTCCTTCAAGAGACCCAGTACTTC
TRBV6-6	NA	TRBD1	TRBJ2-1	CASSYSLTGGRSYNEQFF	TGTGCCAGCAGTTACTCCCTCACAGGGGGCAGGTCCTACAATGAGCAGTTCTTC
TRBV3-1	NA	NA	TRBJ2-1	CASSPAGYNEQFF	TGTGCCAGCAGCCCTGCAGGATACAATGAGCAGTTCTTC
TRBV10-3	few	NA	TRBJ2-2	CAISEGGELFF	TGTGCCATCAGTGAGGGCGGGGAGCTGTTTTTT
TRBV19	once	NA	TRBJ1-5	CASTNYSNQPQHF	TGTGCCAGTACTAACTATAGCAATCAGCCCCAGCATTTT
TRBV29-1	many	NA	TRBJ2-3	CSVEDRLGHHTDTQYF	TGCAGCGTTGAAGATCGGTTGGGGCACCACACAGATACGCAGTATTTT